These 5 T cell receptor beta chains were all obtained from the same sample, sequenced in a study of T cell changes during pregnancy in multiple sclerosis. Sequencing was performed with immunoSEQ multiplex PCR; in TCRdb, only in-frame clones are kept and a portion is missing. This sample has about 69,000 clones, with about 92% found just once. The sample was peripheral blood, taken in the third trimester of pregnancy. These TCRs come from a female donor in good health, enrolled as a control in a pregnancy study.

CDR3 nucleotide sequence: TGTGCCAGCAGCGAGCTAGCGGGAGGTGGCCCAGATACGCAGTATTTT. This encodes CASSELAGGGPDTQYF. The rearrangement joins TRBV9 to TRBJ2-3; 11 bases match TRBD2. Losses at the gene ends were 3 bases for V and 4 bases for J; bases not matched to a gene: 7. In germline, CDR1 is SGDLS, CDR2 YYNGEE. This CDR3 has 16 residues.

CDR3 sequence (DNA): TGTGCCAGCAGAAGTGGCGGAACGAGCTCCTACAATGAGCAGTTCTTC. This sequence encodes CASRSGGTSSYNEQFF. V and J are TRBV7-8 and TRBJ2-1; no clear D. The CDR3 loop spans 16 amino acids. V was clipped by 6 bases and J by 0 bases, with 15 bases between them. Germline-derived CDR1 and CDR2 are SGHVS and FQNEAQ. The whole variable domain, remainder taken from reference TRBV7-8 and TRBJ2-1, is GAGVSQSPRYKVAKRGQDVALRCDPISGHVSLFWYQQALGQGPEFLTYFQNEAQLDKSGLPSDRFFAERPEGSVSTLKIQRTQQEDSAVYLCASRSGGTSSYNEQFFGPGTRLTVL.

DNA of the CDR3: TGTGCCAGCAGCCCTGCGAGCCCAGGGTACTACGAGCAGTACTTC. Its translation is CASSPASPGYYEQYF. The chain employs TRBV5-6 and TRBJ2-7, with D perhaps matching TRBD1 (5 bases). V gave up 4 bases and J gave up 3 bases, with 17 bases separating them. The germline CDR1 and CDR2 sequences are SGHDT and YYEEEE. The CDR3 is 15 residues long.

The V call is TRBV29-1, the J call TRBJ2-3; D is perhaps TRBD2 (6 bases). Germline V lookup: CDR1 SQVTM, CDR2 ANQGSEA. This CDR3 contains 14 residues. With 3 bases removed from V and 3 bases from J, the gap between germline ends came to 13 bases. The CDR3 region is CSVDKDRGTDTQYF. The CDR3 DNA is TGCAGCGTTGATAAAGACCGGGGGACAGATACGCAGTATTTT.

V is TRBV4-1 and J is TRBJ1-4; D might be TRBD1 (5 bases). The CDR3 covers 14 residues. CDR1 and CDR2 (germline): MGHRA, YSYEKL. Deletions cut 3 bases from V and 7 bases from J, with 12 bases between. CDR3 protein: CASSQGGISEKLFF. DNA for the CDR3: TGCGCCAGCAGCCAGGGGGGGATAAGTGAAAAACTGTTTTTT.